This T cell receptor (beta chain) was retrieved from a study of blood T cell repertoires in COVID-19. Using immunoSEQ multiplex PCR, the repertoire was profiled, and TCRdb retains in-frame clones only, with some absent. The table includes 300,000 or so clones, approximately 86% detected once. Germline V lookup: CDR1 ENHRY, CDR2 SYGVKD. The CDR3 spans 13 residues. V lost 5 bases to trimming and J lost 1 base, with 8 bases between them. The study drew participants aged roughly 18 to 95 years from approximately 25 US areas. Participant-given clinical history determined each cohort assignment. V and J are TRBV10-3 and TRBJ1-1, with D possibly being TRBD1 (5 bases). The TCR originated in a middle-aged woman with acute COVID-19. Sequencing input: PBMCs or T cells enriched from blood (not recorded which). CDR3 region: CAISTQGNTEAFF. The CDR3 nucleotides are TGTGCCATCAGTACTCAGGGGAACACTGAAGCTTTCTTT.